These T cell receptor beta chains were read from a single sample in a study of blood T cell repertoires in COVID-19. Profiled with immunoSEQ multiplex PCR; TCRdb holds only in-frame clones, not every one. Of approximately 220,000 clones in the sample, around nine tenths were seen once. Sequencing used PBMCs or T cells enriched from blood (not recorded which). These receptors came from a woman aged 30 to 39 who had been exposed to COVID-19. The CDR3 runs from the conserved cysteine through the conserved F or W. The order of the fields is clone size, CDR3 length, V gene, CDR3 protein. Size is stated for part of the rows, as once, few or many counts, or as a class when the clone is expanded.

size: once; length: 13; V: TRBV5-1; CDR3: CASSLAPTDGYTF
size: -; length: 16; V: TRBV19; CDR3: CASSSRTVNMNTEAFF
size: -; length: 14; V: TRBV15; CDR3: CATNPGQGNYGYTF
size: -; length: 15; V: TRBV13; CDR3: CASSFKGPASYEQYF
size: -; length: 14; V: TRBV5-1; CDR3: CASSLGQTGSEAFF
size: -; length: 14; V: TRBV6-5; CDR3: CASSLLQGASEQFF
size: -; length: 15; V: TRBV21-1; CDR3: CASSKSATANEKLFF
size: -; length: 15; V: TRBV2; CDR3: CASPVGTASSTEAFF
size: -; length: 13; V: TRBV20-1; CDR3: CSGSQGASGEQYF
size: -; length: 15; V: TRBV19; CDR3: CASSVGQIGSYGYTF
size: -; length: 15; V: TRBV5-4; CDR3: CASSLAVQGDDEQFF
size: -; length: 13; V: TRBV30; CDR3: CAWSLSPNSPLHF
size: -; length: 14; V: TRBV14; CDR3: CASGPRTGDLEQYF
size: -; length: 14; V: TRBV19; CDR3: CASSLRGTGTEAFF
size: -; length: 13; V: TRBV2; CDR3: CASMVGVLYEQYF
size: -; length: 12; V: TRBV30; CDR3: CAWDRVEGEQYF
size: -; length: 17; V: TRBV19; CDR3: CASSATGDPSGANVLTF
size: -; length: 13; V: TRBV10-3; CDR3: CAIRSRDTYEQYF
size: once; length: 13; V: TRBV10-3; CDR3: CAISESGGTEAFF
size: -; length: 18; V: TRBV5-1; CDR3: CASSLVPAGGTYNSPLHF
size: -; length: 16; V: TRBV7-8; CDR3: CASSLFGTGDTGELFF
size: -; length: 14; V: TRBV7-2; CDR3: CASSLGVWNQPQHF
size: -; length: 15; V: TRBV5-1; CDR3: CASSRARTGPNGYTF
size: few; length: 16; V: TRBV2; CDR3: CASSESPHGTGRGYTF
size: -; length: 15; V: TRBV19; CDR3: CASSGDRGSAEKLFF
size: -; length: 15; V: TRBV18; CDR3: CASSPGRTATYEQYF
size: -; length: 13; V: TRBV11-3; CDR3: CASSPGQNSPLHF
size: -; length: 15; V: TRBV3-1/TRBV3-2; CDR3: CASSRKSGTTDTQYF
size: -; length: 12; V: TRBV12-3/TRBV12-4; CDR3: CASSLYSGGADF
size: -; length: 17; V: TRBV7-8; CDR3: CASSSERGGRSYNEQFF
size: -; length: 14; V: TRBV24-1; CDR3: CATSYGLSTDTQYF
size: few; length: 13; V: TRBV6-5; CDR3: CASSRSGTGELFF
size: -; length: 16; V: TRBV9; CDR3: CASSVGGTGGNYGYTF
size: -; length: 16; V: TRBV6-5; CDR3: CASSYFPSGTSTEAFF
size: few; length: 14; V: TRBV6-4; CDR3: CASSDRGMFTEAFF
size: -; length: 17; V: TRBV4-1; CDR3: CASSPGAGPGPYEKLFF
size: -; length: 15; V: TRBV18; CDR3: CASSRQGSGNTEAFF
size: -; length: 16; V: TRBV24-1; CDR3: CATSDGGRRGNQPQHF
size: few; length: 14; V: TRBV3-1/TRBV3-2; CDR3: CASSQLSGAETQYF
size: -; length: 16; V: TRBV6-5; CDR3: CASSYSTGVGQETQYF
size: once; length: 11; V: TRBV2; CDR3: CASNAGEKLFF